This T cell receptor beta chain was sequenced for a study of T cells in Graves' hyperthyroidism and ophthalmopathy. General observations from the study: Median prediction lead before ophthalmopathy onset was 6.5 months with the model.

TCR beta CDR3 regions were amplified from RNA transcripts. The HTBI set primed first-round TCR CDR3 RT-PCR. MiXCR, applied by TCRdb to the multiplex PCR reads, yields one record per CDR3 protein. The table shows around 720,000 distinct CDR3 sequences, with about 35% occurring only once. This clonotype was observed a few times. Its antigen is unknown. Germline V gene sequence: CDR1 LNHDA, CDR2 SQIVND (reference sequence). The CDR3 length is 15 residues. V gave up 3 bases and J gave up 1 base, with 12 bases separating them. The sequenced sample was blood. The TCR was taken from a middle-aged woman with Graves' hyperthyroidism. V gene TRBV19 combines with J gene TRBJ1-1, with D hard to call. CDR3 sequence (DNA): TGTGCCAGTAGTATGAGGGAGAGCAGGAACACTGAAGCTTTCTTT. This codes for CASSMRESRNTEAFF. The full variable domain, completed using reference TRBV19 and TRBJ1-1, is DGGITQSPKYLFRKEGQNVTLSCEQNLNHDAMYWYRQDPGQGLRLIYYSQIVNDFQKGDIAEGYSVSREKKESFPLTVTSAQKNPTAFYLCASSMRESRNTEAFFGQGTRLTVV.